The rows below give T cell receptor beta chains drawn from one sample of a study of monozygotic twins with inflammatory bowel disease. Reanalyzing the 5' RACE reads, TCRdb keeps one entry per CDR3 protein, without DNA. The repertoire table contains 310,000 or so distinct CDR3 sequences. Sequenced input: blood. Source of these receptors: a human donor with ulcerative colitis or Crohn's disease, or a healthy co-twin of an affected twin (not recorded which). The CDR3 runs from the conserved cysteine through the conserved F or W.

j_gene: TRBJ1-1; v_gene: TRBV5-1; CDR3aa: CASSLGIAKNTEAFF
j_gene: TRBJ1-6; v_gene: TRBV12-3/TRBV12-4; CDR3aa: CASSLRGRNSPLHF
j_gene: TRBJ2-7; v_gene: TRBV20-1; CDR3aa: CSARVLAGAPYEQYF
j_gene: TRBJ1-1; v_gene: TRBV28; CDR3aa: CASQPWTPPEAFF
j_gene: TRBJ2-2; v_gene: TRBV5-1; CDR3aa: CASSFGQGATGELFF
j_gene: TRBJ2-7; v_gene: TRBV7-2; CDR3aa: CASSTLQSYEQYF
j_gene: TRBJ2-3; v_gene: TRBV4-1; CDR3aa: CASSPPPLAGGPPTQYF
j_gene: TRBJ2-7; v_gene: TRBV3-1; CDR3aa: CASSQDTGTIRGYEQYF
j_gene: TRBJ1-1; v_gene: TRBV3-1; CDR3aa: CASSQSSRAFF
j_gene: TRBJ2-2; v_gene: TRBV5-1; CDR3aa: CASSLRAETGELFF